This TCR beta chain originates from a study of T-cell reconstitution after alpha-beta-depleted transplantation in children. Unique molecular identifiers were built into the TCRbeta library. TCRdb reprocessed the PCR reads via MiXCR and lists one record per CDR3 protein. The sample shows roughly 790,000 distinct CDR3 sequences, roughly 15% of them seen only once. Sequenced here: PBMCs, mostly from graft donor cells, sampled 360 days after TCRalphabeta/CD19-depleted stem cell transplant. This receptor was taken from a male patient between 5 and 17 years old who had a stem cell transplant for acute lymphoblastic leukemia, so the T cells may come from the graft donor.

The CDR3: CASSPRYSRQETQYF. CDR3 nucleotide sequence: TGTGCCAGCAGCCCCCGTTACTCCCGCCAAGAGACCCAGTACTTC. The chain is built from TRBV21-1 and TRBJ2-5; the table's D call of TRBD2 was not tested on the DNA. TRBV21-1 is a listed pseudogene. The CDR3 runs to 15 residues.